This TCR beta chain was recorded in a study of blood T cell repertoires in COVID-19. The CDR3 is made up of 15 amino acids. The J segment lost 3 bases and the V segment lost 7 bases, leaving 9 bases of the junction unmatched. Per germline, CDR1 MNHEY and CDR2 SVGAGI. Adults between about 18 and 89 years of age took part from about two dozen US areas. Participants had their cohort set by participant-reported clinical history. Two negative PCRs, clearance, or symptom resolution had been documented for recovered Cohort 3 donors. Per the original data handling: Quantification of nucleated cells was approximated via reference gene primer amplification. Profiling relied on immunoSEQ multiplex PCR, and the TCRdb table lists in-frame clones only, not all of them. The V and J calls and the clone size are those of that table, but D and trimming were determined from the DNA. The repertoire holds about 480,000 clones, with roughly 90% as singletons.

This clone occurred a few times. The source of this sequence is a woman aged 40 to 49 who had recovered from COVID-19. Sequenced input: PBMCs or T cells enriched from blood (not recorded which). This sequence joins TRBV6-5 and TRBJ2-3, with TRBD2 matching 8 bases. CDR3 DNA sequence: TGTGCCAGCACCTGGATGGCGGGAGGTACAGATACGCAGTATTTT. Its protein product is CASTWMAGGTDTQYF.